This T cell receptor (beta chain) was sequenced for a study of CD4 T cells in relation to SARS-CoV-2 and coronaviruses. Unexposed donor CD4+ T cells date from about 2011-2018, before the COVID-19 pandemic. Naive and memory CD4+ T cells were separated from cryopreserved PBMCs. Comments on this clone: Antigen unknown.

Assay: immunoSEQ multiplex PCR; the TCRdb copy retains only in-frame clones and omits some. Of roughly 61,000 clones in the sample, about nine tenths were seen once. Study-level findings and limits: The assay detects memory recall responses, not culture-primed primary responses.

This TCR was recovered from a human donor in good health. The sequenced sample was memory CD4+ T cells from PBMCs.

The CDR3 loop is CASSIGGRRYTDTQYF. The CDR3 region has the DNA TGTGCCAGTAGTATTGGGGGGCGGCGTTACACAGATACGCAGTATTTT. The chain links TRBV19 to TRBJ2-3, with D perhaps being TRBD1 or TRBD2 (6 bases each). Germline CDR1 LNHDA, CDR2 SQIVND (reference sequence). The CDR3 length is 16 residues. Trimming took off 3 bases at V and 2 bases at J, with 15 bases between the two ends.